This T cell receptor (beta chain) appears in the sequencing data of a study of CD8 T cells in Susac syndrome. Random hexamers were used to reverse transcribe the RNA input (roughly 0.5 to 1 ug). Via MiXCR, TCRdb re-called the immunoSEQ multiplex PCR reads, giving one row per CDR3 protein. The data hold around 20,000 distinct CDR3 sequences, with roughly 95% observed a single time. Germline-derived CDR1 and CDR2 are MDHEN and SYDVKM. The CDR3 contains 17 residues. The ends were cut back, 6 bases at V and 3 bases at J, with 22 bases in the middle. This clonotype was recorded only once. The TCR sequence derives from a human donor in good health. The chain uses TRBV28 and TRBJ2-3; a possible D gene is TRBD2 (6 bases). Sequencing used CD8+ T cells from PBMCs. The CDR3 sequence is CASRPPRSGSRTDTQYF. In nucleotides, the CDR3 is TGTGCCAGCAGACCCCCCCGTTCCGGGAGTCGGACAGATACGCAGTATTTT. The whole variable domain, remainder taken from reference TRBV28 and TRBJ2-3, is DVKVTQSSRYLVKRTGEKVFLECVQDMDHENMFWYRQDPGLGLRLIYFSYDVKMKEKGDIPEGYSVSREKKERFSLILESASTNQTSMYLCASRPPRSGSRTDTQYFGPGTRLTVL.